This T cell receptor beta chain derives from a study of OX40 agonist ivuxolimab in advanced cancers. Study outcomes and limitations: There was clonal expansion of CD4+ and CD8+ blood T cells by week 6 at 0.1 to 3.0 mg/kg. The authors also found low normalized T-cell clonal expansion in some nonresponders. Researchers did not determine the expanded peripheral T cells' antigen specificity.

Autoimmune disease history or systemic immunosuppression excluded patients. A remark on this clone: Its antigen is undetermined.

Generated by immunoSEQ multiplex PCR, the TCRdb table keeps only in-frame clones and is missing some. The profile shows 70,000 to 100,000 clones, under 90% of them singletons. Sample: CD4+ or CD8+ T cells sorted from blood, taken in a trial of the OX40 agonist ivuxolimab. This receptor was identified in an adult with an advanced solid tumor such as melanoma, head and neck, liver or kidney cancer.

Written as DNA, the CDR3 is TGCGCCAGCAGCCCAAGCCCCACACGCTCCTACGAGCAGTACTTC. Protein sequence: CASSPSPTRSYEQYF. This chain connects TRBV5-1 to TRBJ2-7; D not resolved. Trimming stripped 4 bases from V and 0 bases from J, with 14 bases between. CDR1 and CDR2 (germline): SGHRS, YFSETQ. The CDR3 loop spans 15 amino acids.